The present T cell receptor (beta chain) was sequenced within a study of blood T cell repertoires in COVID-19. TCRdb keeps only in-frame clones here, not all; method: immunoSEQ multiplex PCR. This table has 250,000 to 300,000 clones, 80% to 90% appearing once. This CDR3 has 15 residues. V lost 6 bases, J lost 2 bases, and 17 bases lay in between. Germline V gene lookup returns CDR1 MDHEN and CDR2 SYDVKM. This chain uses TRBV28 with TRBJ2-7; D possibly corresponds to TRBD1 (7 bases). This clonotype originated in a woman in her forties or fifties with COVID-19, enrolled during active disease. Sequencing was performed on peripheral blood. The CDR3: CASSPGGTETYEQYF. CDR3 nucleotide sequence: TGTGCCAGCAGCCCCGGCGGGACAGAGACCTACGAGCAGTACTTC.